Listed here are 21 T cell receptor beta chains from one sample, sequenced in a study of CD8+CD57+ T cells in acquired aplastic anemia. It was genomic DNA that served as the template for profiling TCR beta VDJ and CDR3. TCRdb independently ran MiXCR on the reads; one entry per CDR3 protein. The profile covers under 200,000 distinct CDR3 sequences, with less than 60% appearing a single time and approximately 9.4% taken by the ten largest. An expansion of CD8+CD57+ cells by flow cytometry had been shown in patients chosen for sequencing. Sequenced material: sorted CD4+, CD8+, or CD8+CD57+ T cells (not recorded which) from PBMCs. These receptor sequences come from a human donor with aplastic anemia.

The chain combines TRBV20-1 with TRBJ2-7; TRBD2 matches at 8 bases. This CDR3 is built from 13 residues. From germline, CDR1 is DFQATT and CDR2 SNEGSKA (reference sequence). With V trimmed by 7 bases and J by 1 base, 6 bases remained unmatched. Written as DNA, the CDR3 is TGCAGTGGTCGCAGCGGGAGTTCCTACGAGCAGTACTTC. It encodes CSGRSGSSYEQYF.

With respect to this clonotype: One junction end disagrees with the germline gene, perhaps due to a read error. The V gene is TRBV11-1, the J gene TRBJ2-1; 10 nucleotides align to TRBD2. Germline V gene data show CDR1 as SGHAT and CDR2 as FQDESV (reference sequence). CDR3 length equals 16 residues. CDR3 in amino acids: CASRSLLAGASDEQSF. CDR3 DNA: TGTGCCAGCAGGTCTCTCCTAGCGGGAGCGTCAGATGAGCAGTCCTTC.

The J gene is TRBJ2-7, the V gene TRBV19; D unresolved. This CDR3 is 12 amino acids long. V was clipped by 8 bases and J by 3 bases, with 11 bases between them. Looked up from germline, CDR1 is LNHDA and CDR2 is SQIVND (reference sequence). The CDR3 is CASQDGLYEQYF. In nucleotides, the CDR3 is TGTGCCAGTCAGGACGGGCTCTACGAGCAGTACTTC.

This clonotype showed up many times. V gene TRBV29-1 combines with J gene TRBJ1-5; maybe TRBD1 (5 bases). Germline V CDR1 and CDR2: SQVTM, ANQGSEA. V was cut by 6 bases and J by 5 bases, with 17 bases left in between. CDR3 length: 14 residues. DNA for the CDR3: TGCAGCGTCGCGGGACGCGGGGGAGATCAGCCCCAGCATTTT. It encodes CSVAGRGGDQPQHF. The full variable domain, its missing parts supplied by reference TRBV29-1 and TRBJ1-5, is SAVISQKPSRDICQRGTSLTIQCQVDSQVTMMFWYRQQPGQSLTLIATANQGSEATYESGFVIDKFPISRPNLTFSTLTVSNMSPEDSSIYLCSVAGRGGDQPQHFGDGTRLSIL.

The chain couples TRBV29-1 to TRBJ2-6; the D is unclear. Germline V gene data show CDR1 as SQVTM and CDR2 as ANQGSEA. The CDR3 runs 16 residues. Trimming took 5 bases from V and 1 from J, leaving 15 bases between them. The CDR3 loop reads CSVLPLDLSGANVLTF. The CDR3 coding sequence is TGCAGCGTTCTCCCTCTAGACCTGTCTGGGGCCAACGTCCTGACTTTC.

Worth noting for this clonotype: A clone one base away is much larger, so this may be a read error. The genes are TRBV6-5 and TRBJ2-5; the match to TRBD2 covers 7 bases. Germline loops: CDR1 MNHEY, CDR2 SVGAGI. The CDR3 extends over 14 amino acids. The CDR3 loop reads CASSYAGEVKTQCF. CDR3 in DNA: TGTGCCAGCAGTTACGCGGGAGAGGTAAAGACCCAGTGCTTC.

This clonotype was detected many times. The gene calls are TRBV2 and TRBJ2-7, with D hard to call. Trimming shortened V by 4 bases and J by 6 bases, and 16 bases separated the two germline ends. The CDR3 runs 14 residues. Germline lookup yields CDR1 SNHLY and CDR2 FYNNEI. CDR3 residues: CASSAYPLKGEQYF. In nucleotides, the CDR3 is TGTGCCAGCAGTGCCTATCCCTTAAAAGGCGAGCAGTACTTC.

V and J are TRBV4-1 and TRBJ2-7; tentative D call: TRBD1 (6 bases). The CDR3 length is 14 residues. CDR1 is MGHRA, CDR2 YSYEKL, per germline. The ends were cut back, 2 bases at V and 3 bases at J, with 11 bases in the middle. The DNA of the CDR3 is TGCGCCAGCAGCCAACGCAGGGGTCTCTACGAGCAGTACTTC. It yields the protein CASSQRRGLYEQYF.

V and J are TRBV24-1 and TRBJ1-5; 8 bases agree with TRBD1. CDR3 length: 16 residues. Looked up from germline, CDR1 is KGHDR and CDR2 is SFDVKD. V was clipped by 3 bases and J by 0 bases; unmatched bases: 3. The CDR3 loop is CATSDRTGPSNQPQHF. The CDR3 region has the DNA TGTGCCACCAGTGATAGGACAGGGCCTAGCAATCAGCCCCAGCATTTT.

CDR3 sequence reads: CSQGAHTGELFF. Written as DNA, the CDR3 is TGCAGTCAGGGGGCTCACACCGGGGAGCTGTTTTTT. The J gene is TRBJ2-2, the V gene TRBV20-1, with 8 bases identical to TRBD1. V gave up 8 bases and J gave up 3 bases; unmatched junction bases: 2. Germline CDR1 reads DFQATT; CDR2 reads SNEGSKA (reference sequence). This CDR3 spans 12 amino acids.

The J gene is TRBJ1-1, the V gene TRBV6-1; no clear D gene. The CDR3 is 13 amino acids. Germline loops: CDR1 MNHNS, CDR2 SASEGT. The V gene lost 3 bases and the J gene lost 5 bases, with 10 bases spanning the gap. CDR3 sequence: CASSETWRTEAFF. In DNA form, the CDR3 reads TGTGCCAGCAGTGAGACTTGGCGGACTGAAGCTTTCTTT.

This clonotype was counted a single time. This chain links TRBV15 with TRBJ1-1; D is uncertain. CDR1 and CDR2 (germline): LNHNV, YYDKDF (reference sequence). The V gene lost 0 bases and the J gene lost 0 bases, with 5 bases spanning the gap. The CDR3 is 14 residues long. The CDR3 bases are TGTGCCACCAGCAGAGATCCTATGAACACTGAAGCTTTCTTT. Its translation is CATSRDPMNTEAFF.

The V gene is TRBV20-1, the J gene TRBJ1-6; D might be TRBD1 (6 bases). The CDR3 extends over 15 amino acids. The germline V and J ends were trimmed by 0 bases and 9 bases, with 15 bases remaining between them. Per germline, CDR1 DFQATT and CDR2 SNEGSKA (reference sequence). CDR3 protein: CSARDPQGQSSPLHF. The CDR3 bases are TGCAGTGCTAGAGACCCACAGGGCCAAAGTTCACCCCTCCACTTT.

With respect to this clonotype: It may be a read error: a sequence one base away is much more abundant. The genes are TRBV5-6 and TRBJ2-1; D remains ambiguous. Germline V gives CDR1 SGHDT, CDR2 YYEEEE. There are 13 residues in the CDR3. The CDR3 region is CASSFSLTGEQSF. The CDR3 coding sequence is TGTGCCAGCAGCTTTTCTCTAACTGGTGAGCAGTCCTTC.

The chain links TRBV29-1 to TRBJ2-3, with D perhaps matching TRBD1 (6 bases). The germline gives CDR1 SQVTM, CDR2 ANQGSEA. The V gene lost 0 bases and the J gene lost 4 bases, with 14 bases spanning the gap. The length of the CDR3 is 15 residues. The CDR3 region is CSVEDPQGWADTQYF. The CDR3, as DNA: TGCAGCGTTGAAGATCCCCAGGGGTGGGCAGATACGCAGTATTTT.

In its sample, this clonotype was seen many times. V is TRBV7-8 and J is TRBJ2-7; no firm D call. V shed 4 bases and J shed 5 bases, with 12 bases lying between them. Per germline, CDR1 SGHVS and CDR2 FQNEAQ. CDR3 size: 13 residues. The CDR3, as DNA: TGTGCCAGCAGCTCGGCTGGAGCGCACGAGCAGTACTTC. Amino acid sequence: CASSSAGAHEQYF.

The CDR3 DNA is TGTGCCAGCAGCTCCGCGGACAGGGGTCACGAGCAGTACTTC. This translates into CASSSADRGHEQYF. This rearrangement joins TRBV2 to TRBJ2-7; 9 bases are a match to TRBD1. The CDR3 sequence is 14 residues long. J lost 5 bases, V lost 6 bases, and 8 bases had no gene match. CDR1 is SNHLY and CDR2 is FYNNEI in the germline V gene. The variable domain in full, completed from reference TRBV2 and TRBJ2-7, reads EPEVTQTPSHQVTQMGQEVILRCVPISNHLYFYWYRQILGQKVEFLVSFYNNEISEKSEIFDDQFSVERPDGSNFTLKIRSTKLEDSAMYFCASSSADRGHEQYFGPGTRLTVT.

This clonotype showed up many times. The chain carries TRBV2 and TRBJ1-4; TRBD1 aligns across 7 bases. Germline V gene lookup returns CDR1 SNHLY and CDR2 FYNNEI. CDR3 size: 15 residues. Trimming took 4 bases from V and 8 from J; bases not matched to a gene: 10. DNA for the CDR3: TGTGCCAGCAGTGGCAATCAGGGGGGACGGGAAAAACTGTTTTTT. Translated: CASSGNQGGREKLFF.

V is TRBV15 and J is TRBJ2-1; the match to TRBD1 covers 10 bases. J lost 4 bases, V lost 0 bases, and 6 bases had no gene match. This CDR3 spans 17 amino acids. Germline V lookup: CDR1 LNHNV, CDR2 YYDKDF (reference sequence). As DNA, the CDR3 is TGTGCCACCAGCAGAGAACGAGACAGGGGGCTATACAATGAGCAGTTCTTC. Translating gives CATSRERDRGLYNEQFF.

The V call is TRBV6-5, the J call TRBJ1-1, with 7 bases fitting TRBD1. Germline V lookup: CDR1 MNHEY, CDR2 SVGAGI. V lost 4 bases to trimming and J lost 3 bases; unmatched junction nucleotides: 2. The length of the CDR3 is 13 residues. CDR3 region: CASSWGTDTEAFF. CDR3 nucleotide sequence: TGTGCCAGCAGTTGGGGGACAGACACTGAAGCTTTCTTT.

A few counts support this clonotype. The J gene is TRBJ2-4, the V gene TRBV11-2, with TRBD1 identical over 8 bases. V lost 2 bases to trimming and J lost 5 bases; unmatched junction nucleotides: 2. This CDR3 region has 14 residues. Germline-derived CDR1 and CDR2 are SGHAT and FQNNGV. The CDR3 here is CASSLLGQENIQYF. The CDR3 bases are TGTGCCAGCAGCTTACTGGGACAGGAAAACATTCAGTACTTC.